This TCR beta chain derives from a study of T cell responses to AZD1222 COVID-19 vaccine. The germline gives CDR1 SGHDT, CDR2 YYEEEE. V lost 1 base and J lost 4, with 0 bases in between. The CDR3 consists of 11 residues. To note about this clone: Its antigen is still unknown.

Study conclusions and caveats: Among AZD1222 vaccinees, only 5 to 7 were seropositive at baseline. The donors showed a predominance of white British ancestry and of females, with possible underestimation of clonal diversity.

The assay was immunoSEQ multiplex PCR, and TCRdb's table has in-frame clones only and misses some. There are around 120,000 clones in the sample; more than 75% occur only once, and 1% to 1.5% lies in the top ten. This receptor was obtained from an adult in good health. Material: peripheral blood, obtained on day 0 of AZD1222 vaccination. The rearrangement links TRBV5-6 to TRBJ2-1, with D hard to call. Here the CDR3 reads CASSLYNEQFF. The CDR3 DNA is TGTGCCAGCAGCTTGTACAATGAGCAGTTCTTC.